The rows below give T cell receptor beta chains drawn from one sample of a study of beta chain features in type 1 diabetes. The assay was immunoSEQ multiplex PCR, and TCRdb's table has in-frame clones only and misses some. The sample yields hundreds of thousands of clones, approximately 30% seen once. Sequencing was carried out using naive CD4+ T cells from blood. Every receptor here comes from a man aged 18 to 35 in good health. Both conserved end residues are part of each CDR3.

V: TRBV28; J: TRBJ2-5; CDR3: CASRQQGSETQYF
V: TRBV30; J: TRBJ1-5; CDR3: CAWSVVRGPNQPQHF
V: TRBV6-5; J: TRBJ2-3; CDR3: CASSQDRTPPQYF
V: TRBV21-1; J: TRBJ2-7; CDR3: CASSKRGPDYEQYF
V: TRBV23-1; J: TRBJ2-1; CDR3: CASSQVGTGGDEQFF
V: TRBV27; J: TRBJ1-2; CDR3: CASSSVNYGYTF
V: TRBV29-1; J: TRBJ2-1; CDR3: CSVASSSGISYNEQFF
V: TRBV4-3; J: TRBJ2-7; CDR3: CASSQDPELGAYEQYF
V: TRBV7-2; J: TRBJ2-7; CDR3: CASSLVGQPFTYEQYF
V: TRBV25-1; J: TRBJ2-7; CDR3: CASLGTGSYEQYF
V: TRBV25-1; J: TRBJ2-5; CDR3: CASSGNGRFGAQYF
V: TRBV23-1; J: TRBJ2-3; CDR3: CASSRPGERGRPDTQYF
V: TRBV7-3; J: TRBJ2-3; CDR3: CASSPRGHSSDTQYF
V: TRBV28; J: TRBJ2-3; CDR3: CASSLLIAQLTDTQYF
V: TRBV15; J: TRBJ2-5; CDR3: CATSRNRGQETQYF
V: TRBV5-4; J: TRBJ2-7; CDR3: CASSLDRDLRVYEQYF
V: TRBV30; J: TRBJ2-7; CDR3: CAWSWKGTVGSYEQYF
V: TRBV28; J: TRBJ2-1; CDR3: CASSSLAETLRRQFF
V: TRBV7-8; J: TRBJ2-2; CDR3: CASSSPNRAGVGELFF
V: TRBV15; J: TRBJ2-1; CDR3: CATSREAGSYNEQFF
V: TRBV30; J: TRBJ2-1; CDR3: CACTFLNEQFF
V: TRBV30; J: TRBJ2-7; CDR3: CAWGQRTYEQYF
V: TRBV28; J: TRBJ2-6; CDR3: CASSATHRTGANVLTF
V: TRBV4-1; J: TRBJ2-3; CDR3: CASSWTSYTDTQYF
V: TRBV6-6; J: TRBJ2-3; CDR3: CASSSGTGGVDTQYF
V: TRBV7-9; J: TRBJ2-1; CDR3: CASSLEASSGLSYNEQFF
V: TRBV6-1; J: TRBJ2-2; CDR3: CASRPGTGDTGELFF
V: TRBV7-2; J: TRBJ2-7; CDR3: CASSPWRTSGTYEQYF
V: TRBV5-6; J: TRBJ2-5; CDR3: CASSGSTGFETQYF
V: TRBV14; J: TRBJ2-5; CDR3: CASSTPEGRQETQYF
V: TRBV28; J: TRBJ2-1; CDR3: CASSLSGLAGRYEQFF
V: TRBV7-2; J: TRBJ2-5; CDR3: CASSSQHGQAQETQYF
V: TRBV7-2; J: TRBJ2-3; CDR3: CASKHTSDTDTQYF
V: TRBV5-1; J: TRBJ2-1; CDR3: CASSGGLAGDNEQFF
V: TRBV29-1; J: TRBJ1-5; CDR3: CSVEMGGAGQPQHF
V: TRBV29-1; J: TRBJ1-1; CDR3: CSVEAPGGTEAFF
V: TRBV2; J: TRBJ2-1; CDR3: CASTGTGYNEQFF
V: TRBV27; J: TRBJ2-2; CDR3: CASWDRVNTGELFF
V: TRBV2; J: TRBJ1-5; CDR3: CASSGGSGFQPQHF
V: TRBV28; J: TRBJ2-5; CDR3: CASSKRERTQYF
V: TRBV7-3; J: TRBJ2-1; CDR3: CASSLGELGNEQFF
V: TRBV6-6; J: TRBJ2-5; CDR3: CASSYSTGGGEETQYF
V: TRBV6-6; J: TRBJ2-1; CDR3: CASSYTRGNEQFF
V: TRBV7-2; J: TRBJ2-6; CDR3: CASRTSGGWANVLTF
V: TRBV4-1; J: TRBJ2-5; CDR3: CASSPDGAGVEETQYF
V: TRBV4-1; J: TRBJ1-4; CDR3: CASSSDRGHEKLFF
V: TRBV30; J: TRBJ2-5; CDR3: CACETQYF
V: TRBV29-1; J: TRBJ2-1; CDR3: CSVAAHAYNEQFF
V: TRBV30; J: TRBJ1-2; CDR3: CAWSVPILGSGGYTF
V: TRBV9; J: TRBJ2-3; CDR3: CASSVGEGDTQYF
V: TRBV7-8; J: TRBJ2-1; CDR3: CASSPRLGNEQFF
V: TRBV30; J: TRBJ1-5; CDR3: CAWSSLGDQPQHF
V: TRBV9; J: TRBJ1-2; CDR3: CASSTPGAYYTF